Listed below are T cell receptor beta chains from one sample, sequenced in a study of T-cell memory formation after mild COVID-19. TCRdb re-called the 5' RACE reads through MiXCR, storing one row per CDR3 protein. Seen here are some 350,000 distinct CDR3 sequences, over 10% observed once, and the top ten hold 20% to 25%. The sequenced sample consisted of PBMCs or a T cell subset sorted from them (not recorded which). All receptors come from a man aged 18 to 35 who had mild COVID-19 (a few samples of this study predate the infection). Cell type and time point are not known. The CDR3 runs from the conserved cysteine through the conserved F or W. The D gene is left open where the match is weak. Where a row states a size, it is once, few, many or the class of an expanded clone; other rows omit it.

TRBV3-1	.	TRBJ1-1	many	CASSQEADGDTEAFF	TGTGCCAGCAGCCAAGAAGCTGATGGCGACACTGAAGCTTTCTTT
TRBV7-2	.	TRBJ2-5	.	CASSEVGYQETQYF	TGTGCCAGCAGCGAAGTCGGGTACCAAGAGACCCAGTACTTC
TRBV5-5	TRBD2	TRBJ2-7	few	CASSLSSGGHYEQYF	TGTGCCAGCAGCTTGTCCAGCGGGGGCCACTACGAGCAGTACTTC
TRBV6-1	TRBD2	TRBJ2-3	.	CASRVGLAGGRDTQYF	TGTGCCAGCAGGGTAGGACTAGCGGGGGGCCGGGATACGCAGTATTTT
TRBV4-1	TRBD2	TRBJ2-2	.	CASSQGGVRRELFF	TGCGCCAGCAGCCAGGGAGGGGTTCGCCGGGAGCTGTTTTTT
TRBV7-2	TRBD2	TRBJ2-3	many	CATGGYTDTQYF	TGTGCCACCGGGGGGTACACAGATACGCAGTATTTT
TRBV29-1	.	TRBJ2-1	.	CSVADFSYNEQFF	TGCAGCGTTGCTGACTTCTCCTACAATGAGCAGTTCTTC
TRBV6-1	.	TRBJ1-5	few	CATHQGNNQPQHF	TGTGCCACCCACCAGGGGAACAATCAGCCCCAGCATTTT
TRBV6-5	.	TRBJ2-1	.	CASSYSMADYNEQFF	TGTGCCAGCAGTTACTCGATGGCAGATTACAATGAGCAGTTCTTC
TRBV20-1	.	TRBJ2-3	many	CSASGGDTQYF	TGCAGTGCTAGCGGTGGAGATACGCAGTATTTT
TRBV6-6	TRBD2	TRBJ2-1	few	CASSFTSGENEQFF	TGTGCCAGCAGTTTCACTAGCGGGGAAAATGAGCAGTTCTTC
TRBV10-3	.	TRBJ1-1	few	CAISERAGGRAGEAFF	TGTGCCATCAGTGAAAGGGCGGGGGGCCGAGCGGGTGAAGCTTTCTTT
TRBV7-8	TRBD1	TRBJ2-6	.	CASSSLDRVAGANVLTF	TGTGCCAGCAGCTCGTTGGACAGGGTGGCCGGGGCCAACGTCCTGACTTTC
TRBV6-5	.	TRBJ1-2	few	CASSSTNRNGYTF	TGTGCCAGCAGTTCAACAAACCGGAATGGCTACACCTTC
TRBV7-2	.	TRBJ2-5	few	CASSLPVLETQYF	TGTGCCAGCAGCTTACCAGTTCTGGAGACCCAGTACTTC
TRBV27	TRBD2	TRBJ2-6	.	CASIGLAASGANVLTF	TGTGCCAGCATAGGACTAGCGGCTTCTGGGGCCAACGTCCTGACTTTC
TRBV20-1	.	TRBJ2-5	.	CSAALGGRSETQYF	TGCAGTGCTGCCCTGGGGGGTCGGTCGGAGACCCAGTACTTC
TRBV2	.	TRBJ1-2	once	CASSEDSGRGGYTF	TGTGCCAGCAGTGAAGACTCGGGACGAGGGGGCTACACCTTC
TRBV4-3	.	TRBJ2-4	.	CASSQGLAQNIQYF	TGCGCCAGCAGCCAAGGTCTAGCACAAAACATTCAGTACTTC
TRBV7-7	TRBD2	TRBJ2-1	.	CASSSLAGGPRDEQFF	TGTGCTAGCAGCTCCTTAGCGGGGGGGCCGCGGGATGAGCAGTTCTTC
TRBV4-2	TRBD1	TRBJ2-2	.	CASKATGLHTGELFF	TGTGCCAGCAAAGCGACAGGGCTTCATACCGGGGAGCTGTTTTTT
TRBV6-2/TRBV6-3	.	TRBJ2-5	few	CASSPNWEYQETQYF	TGTGCCAGCAGCCCTAACTGGGAGTACCAAGAGACCCAGTACTTC
TRBV7-9	TRBD1	TRBJ2-1	many	CASSFPGGWNEQFF	TGTGCCAGCAGCTTCCCAGGGGGCTGGAATGAGCAGTTCTTC
TRBV5-6	TRBD1	TRBJ2-5	once	CASTTVQGTQETQYF	TGTGCCAGCACAACAGTACAGGGGACCCAAGAGACCCAGTACTTC
TRBV6-6	TRBD1	TRBJ1-3	few	CASSRKWTGVGNTIYF	TGTGCCAGCAGCCGAAAATGGACAGGGGTTGGAAACACCATATATTTT
TRBV7-2	TRBD2	TRBJ2-3	.	CASSDPPGTSPDTQYF	TGTGCCAGCAGTGATCCCCCCGGGACTAGCCCAGATACGCAGTATTTT
TRBV5-1	.	TRBJ2-5	many	CASSFQGYQETQYF	TGCGCCAGCAGCTTTCAGGGGTACCAAGAGACCCAGTACTTC
TRBV20-1	TRBD2	TRBJ2-1	.	CSAGMYSGGLYNEQFF	TGCAGTGCTGGGATGTATAGCGGGGGCCTTTACAATGAGCAGTTCTTC
TRBV11-2	TRBD1	TRBJ2-5	.	CASSLGGLRETQYF	TGTGCCAGCAGCCTAGGGGGCTTAAGGGAGACCCAGTACTTC
TRBV6-1	.	TRBJ1-2	.	CASLRAGYGGYTF	TGTGCCAGCCTTAGAGCAGGGTACGGCGGCTACACCTTC
TRBV4-1	TRBD2	TRBJ2-1	.	CASSQALAGGHPYNEQFF	TGCGCCAGCAGCCAAGCCCTAGCGGGGGGGCACCCCTACAATGAGCAGTTCTTC
TRBV5-1	TRBD1	TRBJ1-4	.	CASSLGGLFREKLFF	TGCGCCAGCAGCTTAGGGGGCCTCTTCAGGGAAAAACTGTTTTTT
TRBV6-6	TRBD2	TRBJ2-2	.	CASTKGLAPTGELFF	TGTGCCAGCACCAAGGGACTAGCGCCCACCGGGGAGCTGTTTTTT
TRBV12-3/TRBV12-4	.	TRBJ2-5	.	CASSLVSGTGQRETQYF	TGTGCCAGCAGTTTAGTTTCAGGGACGGGCCAGAGAGAGACCCAGTACTTC
TRBV5-1	.	TRBJ2-5	many	CASSLAPGQETQYF	TGCGCCAGCAGCTTGGCCCCAGGGCAAGAGACCCAGTACTTC
TRBV19	.	TRBJ1-2	many	CASSDRKRDGYTF	TGTGCCAGTAGTGATCGGAAGCGGGATGGCTACACCTTC
TRBV5-5	TRBD2	TRBJ2-3	few	CASSLAKRGGDTQYF	TGTGCCAGCAGCTTGGCGAAGCGGGGGGGGGATACGCAGTATTTT
TRBV10-3	.	TRBJ1-1	many	CAISLLGWTEAFF	TGTGCCATCAGCCTGCTCGGATGGACTGAAGCTTTCTTT
TRBV5-1	TRBD2	TRBJ2-3	.	CASSLPSGGISTDTQYF	TGCGCCAGCAGCTTGCCTAGCGGGGGGATTTCCACAGATACGCAGTATTTT
TRBV28	.	TRBJ2-3	.	CASSPLDKETDTQYF	TGTGCCAGCAGTCCACTGGACAAGGAAACAGATACGCAGTATTTT
TRBV20-1	.	TRBJ2-7	.	CSARTIGGRRRLGEQYF	TGCAGTGCTAGAACCATTGGGGGCAGGAGACGGCTAGGGGAGCAGTACTTC
TRBV24-1	.	TRBJ2-3	few	CATSDCGGSTDTQYF	TGTGCCACCAGTGATTGTGGCGGGAGCACAGATACGCAGTATTTT
TRBV6-2/TRBV6-3	TRBD2	TRBJ2-1	many	CASSYFGGAGNEQFF	TGTGCCAGCAGTTACTTCGGGGGGGCCGGCAATGAGCAGTTCTTC
TRBV4-1	TRBD2	TRBJ2-7	.	CASSQNPGTSYEQYF	TGCGCCAGCAGCCAAAACCCCGGGACTAGCTACGAGCAGTACTTC
TRBV5-1	.	TRBJ2-3	.	CASSLDLWGSTDTQYF	TGCGCCAGCAGCTTGGATCTTTGGGGTTCCACAGATACGCAGTATTTT